What follows are 3 T cell receptor beta chains derived from one specimen sequenced in a study of CD8+CD57+ T cells in acquired aplastic anemia. Genomic DNA served as template for TCR beta VDJ and CDR3 profiling. Each CDR3 protein gets one entry after TCRdb re-called the reads with MiXCR. The table has some 180,000 distinct CDR3 sequences, 40% to 50% seen once; the top ten hold approximately 3%. The material sequenced was sorted CD4+, CD8+, or CD8+CD57+ T cells (not recorded which) from PBMCs. These receptors all stem from a human donor in good health.

This clonotype was found many times. In DNA form, the CDR3 reads TGCAGTGCTAGTGGCATTCCCGGGACAGGACTACACCTAAGCTACGAGCAGTACTTC. It encodes CSASGIPGTGLHLSYEQYF. J is TRBJ2-7 and V is TRBV20-1; 8 bases align to TRBD1. With V trimmed by 3 bases and J by 3 bases, 22 bases remained unmatched. The CDR3 has 19 amino acids. CDR1 is DFQATT, CDR2 SNEGSKA, per germline (reference sequence).

The rearrangement links TRBV7-6 to TRBJ2-7; TRBD1 agrees at 8 bases. J lost 2 bases, V lost 3 bases, and 3 bases had no gene match. This CDR3 comprises 14 residues. Germline CDR1 is SGHVS and CDR2 is FNYEAQ. For the CDR3, the DNA is TGTGCCAGCAGCTTGGTACAGGGGGCCTACGAGCAGTACTTC. Protein: CASSLVQGAYEQYF.

This clonotype was picked up a small number of times. The J gene is TRBJ2-7, the V gene TRBV7-9; a possible D gene is TRBD2 (6 bases). Germline V CDR1 and CDR2: SEHNR, FQNEAQ (reference sequence). CDR3 length: 13 amino acids. Trimming removed 1 base from V and 4 bases from J, with 8 bases in between. CDR3 region: CASSLGEAYEQYF. The CDR3 DNA is TGTGCCAGCAGCTTAGGGGAGGCATACGAGCAGTACTTC.